The rows below give T cell receptor beta chains drawn from one sample of a study of blood T cells in healthy people across ages. TCRdb fed the 5' RACE reads into MiXCR, producing one record per CDR3 protein. The profile shows approximately 800,000 distinct CDR3 sequences, roughly 25% of them singletons. The same specimen was also included in a second study, on T cells of mothers and their children.

Sequenced input: blood. The receptors come from a boy younger than 18 in good health. The conserved cysteine and the conserved F or W are not part of the CDR3 here. The D gene is left open where the match is weak. A clone size is listed for some rows: how often the clone was seen (once, few, many), or a class if it is expanded.

V gene	J gene	D gene	clone size	CDR3 protein
TRBV12-3/TRBV12-4	TRBJ1-5	TRBD1	few	ASSKDREGNQH
TRBV20-1	TRBJ2-4	.	few	SAIRAGLAKNIQY
TRBV5-1	TRBJ1-6	TRBD1	few	ASSGVGTANNSPLH
TRBV10-3	TRBJ2-5	.	few	ATKNQGDETQY
TRBV20-1	TRBJ2-1	.	.	SAVLSTGDNEQF
TRBV18	TRBJ2-1	TRBD2	.	ASSPTSGARREQF
TRBV2	TRBJ1-5	.	.	ASTKEGINQPQH
TRBV20-1	TRBJ1-2	.	.	SVPQGRGYT
TRBV5-1	TRBJ2-3	.	once	ASSFQGFIPDTQY
TRBV12-5	TRBJ1-5	.	.	ASGLGPQPQH
TRBV7-6	TRBJ2-7	.	.	ASSLVGRESYEQY
TRBV4-1	TRBJ2-5	.	many	ASSQDTRETQY
TRBV12-3/TRBV12-4	TRBJ2-7	.	few	ASNPPGEWYEQY
TRBV7-9	TRBJ1-2	.	.	ASSLGPRFIYGYT
TRBV9	TRBJ2-3	TRBD2	few	ASSAGTGTSGGPPTQY
TRBV7-3	TRBJ1-2	.	few	ASSLQGWDGYT
TRBV7-9	TRBJ1-2	TRBD1	few	ASSFGGGDVGDGYT
TRBV29-1	TRBJ1-1	.	.	SVEIPGKHTEAF
TRBV20-1	TRBJ2-1	TRBD2	.	SAPLSGGYNEQF
TRBV5-6	.	.	few	ASSPGTWNYEQY
TRBV9	TRBJ2-7	.	many	ASSVGPPSYEQY
TRBV12-5	TRBJ1-5	.	.	ASGLDRPQH
TRBV12-3/TRBV12-4	TRBJ1-1	.	few	ASSYDTANTEAF
TRBV27	TRBJ2-7	TRBD2	few	ASSRAGATYEQY
TRBV10-3	TRBJ2-5	TRBD1	few	AISLRDRDETQY
TRBV7-2	TRBJ2-7	TRBD1	.	ASRLGTDDPYEQY
TRBV5-5	TRBJ2-5	TRBD2	once	ASRLAGLAGETQY
TRBV20-1	TRBJ2-3	TRBD1	few	SAPTGGADTQY
TRBV29-1	TRBJ1-1	.	.	SVEGRQDTEAF
TRBV19	TRBJ1-1	.	few	ASSIGGAPEAF
TRBV30	TRBJ1-5	TRBD1	.	AWNGQENQPQH
TRBV5-1	TRBJ2-1	TRBD1	few	ASSFIPGTGGHNEQF
TRBV7-6	TRBJ1-3	.	.	ASSTTVSGNTIY
TRBV19	TRBJ1-4	TRBD1	.	ASSLLGQREKLF
TRBV30	TRBJ2-5	.	many	AWSVGAGLQETQY
TRBV13	.	.	.	ASSLLTAGMRRDEQF
TRBV24-1	TRBJ2-2	TRBD1	.	ATSGSTGAQTGELF
TRBV29-1	.	.	once	SFRGGPTYEQY
TRBV12-3/TRBV12-4	TRBJ2-7	.	.	ASSLSGVRDEQY
TRBV11-2	TRBJ2-3	TRBD2	once	ASSSAGGIEDTQY
TRBV12-3/TRBV12-4	TRBJ2-2	.	many	ASSFEAGELF
TRBV7-9	TRBJ2-5	.	few	ATGQSQETQY
TRBV9	TRBJ2-1	TRBD1	few	ASSVGTAEQF
TRBV7-9	TRBJ2-1	.	.	ASTTPTAGVYNEQF
TRBV20-1	TRBJ2-1	.	.	SASFDPSSYNEQF
TRBV27	TRBJ1-2	.	few	ASSLSLPRDGQYCT
TRBV9	TRBJ2-5	TRBD1	.	ASSVDRARQETQY
TRBV4-1	TRBJ1-2	.	few	ASSQGPRQENYGYT
TRBV2	TRBJ1-1	.	few	ASSEVNGAGEAF
TRBV4-1	TRBJ1-1	.	.	ASSQVRGPYTEAF
TRBV15	TRBJ1-6	.	.	ATSRERGGGGSYNSPLH
TRBV5-1	TRBJ2-3	.	few	ASSTGLLDTQY
TRBV28	TRBJ2-7	TRBD1	.	ASTPGQGASYEQY